This T cell receptor (beta chain) was recovered during a study of blood T cell repertoires in COVID-19. Overall study context: Some COVID-19 samples were acute and others convalescent; all came from the United States, Italy and Spain. Sources were T cells, B-cell-depleted T cells, or PBMCs; the material itself was cDNA or gDNA.

Assay used: immunoSEQ multiplex PCR; TCRdb lists only in-frame clones, some missing. The table shows 400,000 to 550,000 clones, with approximately 90% occurring only once. V shed 6 bases, J shed 3 bases, and the junction held 5 bases outside the gene matches. CDR3 length: 14 amino acids. Germline-derived CDR1 and CDR2 are SGHTA and FQGTGA. Sequencing was carried out using peripheral blood. This clonotype was obtained from a woman in her twenties or thirties with acute or convalescent COVID-19. The gene calls are TRBV7-3 and TRBJ2-7; 10 positions match TRBD1. The DNA for the CDR3 is TGTGCCAGCAGTGTTGGGACAGGGGACTACGAGCAGTACTTC. It yields the protein CASSVGTGDYEQYF. The whole variable domain, filled in from reference TRBV7-3 and TRBJ2-7, reads GAGVSQTPSNKVTEKGKYVELRCDPISGHTALYWYRQSLGQGPEFLIYFQGTGAADDSGLPNDRFFAVRPEGSVSTLKIQRTERGDSAVYLCASSVGTGDYEQYFGPGTRLTVT.